The next 5 T cell receptor beta chains were all read from a single sample in a study of monozygotic twins with inflammatory bowel disease. Reanalyzing the 5' RACE reads, TCRdb keeps one entry per CDR3 protein, without DNA. The repertoire table contains approximately 330,000 distinct CDR3 sequences. Sequenced: blood. These TCRs come from a human donor with ulcerative colitis or Crohn's disease, or a healthy co-twin of an affected twin (not recorded which).

This chain's CDR3 is CASSLVVGSYSYNEQFF. This sequence joins TRBV5-6 and TRBJ2-1. The CDR3 totals 17 residues. Per germline, CDR1 SGHDT and CDR2 YYEEEE.

The V gene is TRBV7-9, the J gene TRBJ1-1; TCRdb reports TRBD1, a call that lacks DNA to check it against. Germline V CDR1 and CDR2: SEHNR, FQNEAQ (reference sequence). There are 13 residues in the CDR3. The CDR3 spells CASSLSGDTEAFF. Full variable domain (rest looked up from reference TRBV7-9 and TRBJ1-1): DTGVSQNPRHKITKRGQNVTFRCDPISEHNRLYWYRQTLGQGPEFLTYFQNEAQLEKSRLLSDRFSAERPKGSFSTLEIQRTEQGDSAMYLCASSLSGDTEAFFGQGTRLTVV.

The V and J genes are TRBV5-1 and TRBJ2-2; the TCRdb D gene call, TRBD1, has no DNA to confirm it. Germline assignment: CDR1 SGHRS and CDR2 YFSETQ. This CDR3 is built from 16 residues. The CDR3 loop is CASSLTRQGSTGELFF.

The CDR3 protein is CATSSMGPGYGYTF. V usage is TRBV15 and J usage is TRBJ1-2; no DNA is available, so the TRBD1 call from TCRdb remains unchecked. In germline, CDR1 is LNHNV, CDR2 YYDKDF (reference sequence). CDR3 size: 14 residues.

The chain recombines TRBV5-1 with TRBJ2-1; TCRdb names TRBD2, which stays unverified in the absence of DNA. This CDR3 is built from 15 residues. The germline V gene has CDR1 SGHRS and CDR2 YFSETQ. CDR3: CASSLEGLSYNEQFF.